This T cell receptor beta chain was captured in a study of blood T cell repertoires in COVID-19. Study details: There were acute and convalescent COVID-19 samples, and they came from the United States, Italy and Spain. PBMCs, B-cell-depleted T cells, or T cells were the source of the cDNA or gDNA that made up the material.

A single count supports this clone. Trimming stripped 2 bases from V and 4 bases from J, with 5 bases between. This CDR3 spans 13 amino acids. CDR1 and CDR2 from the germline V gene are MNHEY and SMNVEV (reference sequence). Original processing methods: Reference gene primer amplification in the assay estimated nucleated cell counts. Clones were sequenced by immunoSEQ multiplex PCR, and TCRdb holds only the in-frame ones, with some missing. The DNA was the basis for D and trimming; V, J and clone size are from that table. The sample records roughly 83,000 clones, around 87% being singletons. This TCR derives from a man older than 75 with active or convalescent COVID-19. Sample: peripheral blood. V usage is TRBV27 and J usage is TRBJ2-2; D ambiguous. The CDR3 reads CASSLSATGELFF. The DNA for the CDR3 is TGTGCCAGCAGTTTAAGCGCCACCGGGGAGCTGTTTTTT.